These 10 T cell receptor beta chains came from one sample sequenced in a study of cytomegalovirus exposure and HLA in healthy donors. Here immunoSEQ multiplex PCR was the method, and the copy in TCRdb shows in-frame clones only, minus some. Of tens of thousands of clones listed, 70% to 90% are singletons. The specimen sequenced was PBMCs. These TCRs come from a man aged 30-40 years in good health and CMV-seronegative.

The sample holds a few counts of this clone. The V call is TRBV28, the J call TRBJ2-5, with TRBD1 as a possible D gene (6 bases). The V end lost 5 bases, the J end lost 1 base, and 17 bases lay between the germline ends. Germline V CDR1 and CDR2: MDHEN, SYDVKM. The CDR3 has 16 residues. CDR3 residues: CASSTYWQGTQETQYF. CDR3 nucleotides: TGTGCCAGCAGTACCTATTGGCAGGGGACCCAAGAGACCCAGTACTTC.

The chain's CDR3 is CASTPGDGYTF. CDR3 nucleotides: TGTGCCAGTACACCCGGGGATGGCTACACCTTC. The chain recombines TRBV28 with TRBJ1-2, with unresolved D. Germline lookup yields CDR1 MDHEN and CDR2 SYDVKM. Trimming took off 9 bases at V and 6 bases at J, with 11 bases between the two ends. CDR3 length equals 11 residues.

Only one count was recorded for this clone. A read error may account for a junction end that differs from germline. V usage is TRBV9 and J usage is TRBJ2-1, with 7 bases matching TRBD2. CDR3 size: 14 residues. In germline, CDR1 is SGDLS, CDR2 YYNGEE. In DNA, the CDR3 is TGTGCCAGCAGAGTAGGACTAGTGGTGGGTGAGCAGTTCTTC. Encoded protein: CASRVGLVVGEQFF.

The rearrangement joins TRBV9 to TRBJ2-5; D perhaps matches TRBD2 (5 bases). V shed 0 bases and J shed 8 bases, with 8 bases lying between them. The germline V gene encodes CDR1 SGDLS and CDR2 YYNGEE. The CDR3 is 12 residues long. CDR3 loop: CASSVGRGTQYF. Here the CDR3 DNA reads TGTGCCAGCAGCGTAGGTCGGGGAACCCAGTACTTC.

This rearrangement joins TRBV7-3 to TRBJ1-2; 11 bases are a match to TRBD1. The CDR3 has 14 amino acids. V trimming: 5 bases; J trimming: 5 bases; junction bases outside the gene matches: 4. Germline values: CDR1 SGHTA, CDR2 FQGTGA. As DNA, the CDR3 is TGTGCCAGCAGCGGGACAGGGGGAGATTATGGCTACACCTTC. Protein product: CASSGTGGDYGYTF.

This chain links TRBV27 with TRBJ1-4; D is perhaps TRBD1 (5 bases). The CDR3 loop spans 14 amino acids. V was clipped by 4 bases and J by 2 bases, with 8 bases between them. Per the germline V gene, CDR1 is MNHEY and CDR2 is SMNVEV (reference sequence). CDR3 in amino acids: CASSSTGTNEKLFF. The CDR3 region has the DNA TGTGCCAGCAGTTCCACAGGTACTAATGAAAAACTGTTTTTT.

The gene calls are TRBV2 and TRBJ2-1; D is ambiguous. This CDR3 has 16 residues. CDR1 is SNHLY, CDR2 FYNNEI, per germline. Trimming took off 2 bases at V and 1 base at J, with 12 bases between the two ends. The DNA of the CDR3 is TGTGCCAGCAGTGAACTGGTGACACGGTCCTACAATGAGCAGTTCTTC. Its protein product is CASSELVTRSYNEQFF.

This clone was seen a handful of times. This chain connects TRBV5-1 to TRBJ1-2; 9 positions agree with TRBD1. Germline CDR1 and CDR2: SGHRS and YFSETQ. The V and J ends lost 4 bases and 9 bases, in that order; junction bases with no gene match: 7. The CDR3 extends over 13 amino acids. CDR3: CASSTGQGSSYTF. As DNA, the CDR3 is TGCGCCAGCAGCACGGGACAGGGTAGTAGCTACACCTTC. The complete variable domain, with remaining parts taken from reference TRBV5-1 and TRBJ1-2, reads KAGVTQTPRYLIKTRGQQVTLSCSPISGHRSVSWYQQTPGQGLQFLFEYFSETQRNKGNFPGRFSGRQFSNSRSEMNVSTLELGDSALYLCASSTGQGSSYTFGSGTRLTVV.

This chain links TRBV28 with TRBJ2-7; TRBD1 agrees at 7 bases. The junction had 5 bases not matched to a gene; V was cut back by 2 bases and J by 4 bases. Germline-derived CDR1 and CDR2 are MDHEN and SYDVKM. This CDR3 has 14 amino acids. The CDR3 loop is CASSLVGGEYEQYF. CDR3 in DNA: TGTGCCAGCAGTTTAGTAGGGGGCGAGTACGAGCAGTACTTC.

This rearrangement joins TRBV29-1 to TRBJ1-6, with TRBD1 identical over 9 bases. The CDR3 length is 13 residues. V shed 4 bases, J shed 8 bases, and the junction held 3 bases outside the gene matches. Per germline, CDR1 SQVTM and CDR2 ANQGSEA. Here the CDR3 DNA reads TGCAGCGTTGGGACAGGGGAGGATTCACCCCTCCACTTT. Translated, it gives CSVGTGEDSPLHF.